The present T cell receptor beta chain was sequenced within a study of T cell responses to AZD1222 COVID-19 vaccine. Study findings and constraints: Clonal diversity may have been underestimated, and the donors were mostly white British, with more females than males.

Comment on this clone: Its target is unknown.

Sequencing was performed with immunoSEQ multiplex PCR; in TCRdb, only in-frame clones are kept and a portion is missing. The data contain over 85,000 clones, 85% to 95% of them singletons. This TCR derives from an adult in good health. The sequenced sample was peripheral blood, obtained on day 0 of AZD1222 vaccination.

The CDR3 DNA reads TGTGCCAGCAGCTTAGCGCCAGGGCATGGGGCCAACGTCCTGACTTTC. Translated, it gives CASSLAPGHGANVLTF. The chain combines TRBV7-9 with TRBJ2-6, with a tentative D call TRBD1 (5 bases). This CDR3 is 16 amino acids long. The germline V gene has CDR1 SEHNR and CDR2 FQNEAQ (reference sequence). The V end was cut by 0 bases, the J end by 3 bases, with 9 bases between.